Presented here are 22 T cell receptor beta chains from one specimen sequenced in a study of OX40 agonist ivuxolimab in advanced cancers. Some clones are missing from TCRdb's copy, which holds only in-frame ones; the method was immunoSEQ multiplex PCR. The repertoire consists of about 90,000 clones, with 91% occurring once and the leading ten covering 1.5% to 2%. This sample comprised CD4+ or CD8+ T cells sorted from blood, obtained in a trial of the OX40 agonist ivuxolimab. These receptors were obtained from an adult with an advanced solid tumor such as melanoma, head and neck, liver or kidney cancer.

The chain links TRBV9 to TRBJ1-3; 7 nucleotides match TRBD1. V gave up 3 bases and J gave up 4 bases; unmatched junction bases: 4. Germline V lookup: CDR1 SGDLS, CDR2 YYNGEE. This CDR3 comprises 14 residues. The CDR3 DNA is TGTGCCAGCAGCGCTGAGGGACAGGGAAACACCATATATTTT. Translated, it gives CASSAEGQGNTIYF.

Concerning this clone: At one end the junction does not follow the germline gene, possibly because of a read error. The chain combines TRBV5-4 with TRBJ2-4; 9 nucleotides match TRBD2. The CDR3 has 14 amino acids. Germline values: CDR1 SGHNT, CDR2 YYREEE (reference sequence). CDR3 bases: TGTGCCAGCAGCTTGAGTCTAGCGGGGCACCAAACGAACTTC. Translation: CASSLSLAGHQTNF.

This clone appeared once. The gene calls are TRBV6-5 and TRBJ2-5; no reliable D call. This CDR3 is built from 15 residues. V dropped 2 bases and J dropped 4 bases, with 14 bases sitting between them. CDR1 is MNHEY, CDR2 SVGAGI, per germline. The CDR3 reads CASSYRMGTRETQYF. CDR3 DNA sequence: TGTGCCAGCAGTTACAGGATGGGCACTCGAGAGACCCAGTACTTC.

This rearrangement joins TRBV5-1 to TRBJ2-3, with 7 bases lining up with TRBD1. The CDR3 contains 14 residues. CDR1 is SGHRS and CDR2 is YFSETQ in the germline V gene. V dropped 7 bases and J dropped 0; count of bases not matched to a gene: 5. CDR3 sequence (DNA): TGCGCCAGCGGAAAGGGACAGAGCACAGATACGCAGTATTTT. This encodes CASGKGQSTDTQYF.

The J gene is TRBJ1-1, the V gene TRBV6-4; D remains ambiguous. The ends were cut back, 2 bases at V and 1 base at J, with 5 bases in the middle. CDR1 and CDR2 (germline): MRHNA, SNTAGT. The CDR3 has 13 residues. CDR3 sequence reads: CASSDRRNTEAFF. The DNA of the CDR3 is TGTGCCAGCAGTGACAGGAGGAACACTGAAGCTTTCTTT.

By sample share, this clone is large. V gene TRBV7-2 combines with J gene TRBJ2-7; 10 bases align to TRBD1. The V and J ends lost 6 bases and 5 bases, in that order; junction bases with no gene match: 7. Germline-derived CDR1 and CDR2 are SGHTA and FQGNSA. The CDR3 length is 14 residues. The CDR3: CASRVDRGRNEQYF. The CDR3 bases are TGTGCCAGCAGGGTGGACAGGGGGAGGAACGAGCAGTACTTC.

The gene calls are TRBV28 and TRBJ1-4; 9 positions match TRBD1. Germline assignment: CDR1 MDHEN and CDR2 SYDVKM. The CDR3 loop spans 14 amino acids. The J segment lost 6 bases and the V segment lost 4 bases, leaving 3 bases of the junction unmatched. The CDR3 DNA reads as TGTGCCAGCAGTTCCGGGACAGGGCATGAAAAACTGTTTTTT. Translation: CASSSGTGHEKLFF.

CDR3 loop: CASTPGGGKIVMQYF. DNA for the CDR3: TGTGCCAGCACCCCGGGTGGGGGAAAGATCGTGATGCAGTACTTC. The chain uses TRBV7-9 and TRBJ2-7; D may be TRBD1 or TRBD2 (5 bases each). CDR1 SEHNR and CDR2 FQNEAQ come from the germline V gene (reference sequence). The CDR3 sequence is 15 residues long. Deletions cut 7 bases from V and 9 bases from J, with 25 bases between. Variable domain in full (rest from reference TRBV7-9 and TRBJ2-7): DTGVSQNPRHKITKRGQNVTFRCDPISEHNRLYWYRQTLGQGPEFLTYFQNEAQLEKSRLLSDRFSAERPKGSFSTLEIQRTEQGDSAMYLCASTPGGGKIVMQYFGPGTRLTVT.

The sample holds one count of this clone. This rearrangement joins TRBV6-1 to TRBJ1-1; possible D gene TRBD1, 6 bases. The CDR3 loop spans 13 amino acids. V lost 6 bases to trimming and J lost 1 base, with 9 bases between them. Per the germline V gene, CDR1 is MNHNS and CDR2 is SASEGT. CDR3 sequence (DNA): TGTGCCAGCAGGACAGGCCCGAACACTGAAGCTTTCTTT. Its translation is CASRTGPNTEAFF.

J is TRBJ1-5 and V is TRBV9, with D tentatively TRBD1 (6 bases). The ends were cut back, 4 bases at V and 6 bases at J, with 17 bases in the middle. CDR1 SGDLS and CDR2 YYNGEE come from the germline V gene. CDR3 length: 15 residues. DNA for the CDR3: TGTGCCAGCAGCAAACAGGGCTCCTTCAGTCAGCCCCAGCATTTT. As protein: CASSKQGSFSQPQHF.

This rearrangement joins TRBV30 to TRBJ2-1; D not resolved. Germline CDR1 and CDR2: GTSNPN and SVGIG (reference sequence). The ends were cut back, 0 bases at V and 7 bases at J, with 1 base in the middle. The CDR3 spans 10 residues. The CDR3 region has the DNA TGTGCCTGGAGTGTAAATGAGCAGTTCTTC. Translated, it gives CAWSVNEQFF.

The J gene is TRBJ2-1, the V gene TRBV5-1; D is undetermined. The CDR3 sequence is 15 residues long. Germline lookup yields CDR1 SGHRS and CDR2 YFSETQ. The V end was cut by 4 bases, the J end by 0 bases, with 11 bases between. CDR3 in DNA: TGCGCCAGCAGCACTACCCTGAGCTCCTACAATGAGCAGTTCTTC. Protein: CASSTTLSSYNEQFF.

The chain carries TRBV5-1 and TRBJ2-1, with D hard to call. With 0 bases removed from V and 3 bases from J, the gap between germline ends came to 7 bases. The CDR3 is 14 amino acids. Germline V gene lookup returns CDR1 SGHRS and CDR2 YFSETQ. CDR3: CASSLAANYNEQFF. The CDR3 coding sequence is TGCGCCAGCAGCTTGGCCGCCAACTACAATGAGCAGTTCTTC.

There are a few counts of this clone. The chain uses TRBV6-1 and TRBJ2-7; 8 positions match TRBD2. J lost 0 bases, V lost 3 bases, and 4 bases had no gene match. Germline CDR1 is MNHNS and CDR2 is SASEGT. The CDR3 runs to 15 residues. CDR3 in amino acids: CASSEAGTSSYEQYF. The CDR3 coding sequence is TGTGCCAGCAGTGAGGCCGGGACTAGCTCCTACGAGCAGTACTTC.

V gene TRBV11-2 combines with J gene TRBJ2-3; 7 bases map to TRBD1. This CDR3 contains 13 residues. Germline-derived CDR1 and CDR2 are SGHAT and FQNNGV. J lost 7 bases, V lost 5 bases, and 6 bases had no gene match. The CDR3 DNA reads TGTGCCAGCAGCAGTACAGGGGTAAATACGCAGTATTTT. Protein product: CASSSTGVNTQYF.

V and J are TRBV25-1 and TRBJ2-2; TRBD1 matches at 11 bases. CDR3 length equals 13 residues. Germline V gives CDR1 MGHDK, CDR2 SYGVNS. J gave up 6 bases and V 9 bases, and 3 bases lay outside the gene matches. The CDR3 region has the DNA TGTGCCAGTACGGGACAGGGGGCCGGGGAGCTGTTTTTT. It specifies CASTGQGAGELFF. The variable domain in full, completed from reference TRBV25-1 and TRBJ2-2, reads EADIYQTPRYLVIGTGKKITLECSQTMGHDKMYWYQQDPGMELHLIHYSYGVNSTEKGDLSSESTVSRIRTEHFPLTLESARPSHTSQYLCASTGQGAGELFFGEGSRLTVL.

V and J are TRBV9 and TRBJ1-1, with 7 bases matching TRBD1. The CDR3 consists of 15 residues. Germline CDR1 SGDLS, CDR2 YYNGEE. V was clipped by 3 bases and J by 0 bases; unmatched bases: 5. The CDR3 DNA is TGTGCCAGCAGCGAAGAGGGACAGTTGAACACTGAAGCTTTCTTT. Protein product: CASSEEGQLNTEAFF. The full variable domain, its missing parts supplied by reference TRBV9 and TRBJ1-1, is DSGVTQTPKHLITATGQRVTLRCSPRSGDLSVYWYQQSLDQGLQFLIQYYNGEERAKGNILERFSAQQFPDLHSELNLSSLELGDSALYFCASSEEGQLNTEAFFGQGTRLTVV.

The CDR3 DNA follows: TGTGCCAGCAGTGGGGGACTAGCGGGAGGTCCGGCTTACGGCAATGAGCAGTTCTTC. It yields the protein CASSGGLAGGPAYGNEQFF. The V and J genes are TRBV27 and TRBJ2-1; TRBD2 matches at 15 bases. The CDR3 length is 19 residues. V lost 5 bases to trimming and J lost 6 bases; unmatched junction nucleotides: 14. Germline CDR1 reads MNHEY; CDR2 reads SMNVEV (reference sequence).

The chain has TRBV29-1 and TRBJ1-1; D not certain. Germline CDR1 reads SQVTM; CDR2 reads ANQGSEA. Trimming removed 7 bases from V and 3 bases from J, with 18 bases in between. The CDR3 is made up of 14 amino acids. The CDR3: CSARPNFVDTEAFF. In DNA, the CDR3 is TGCAGCGCGAGACCAAATTTCGTGGACACTGAAGCTTTCTTT.

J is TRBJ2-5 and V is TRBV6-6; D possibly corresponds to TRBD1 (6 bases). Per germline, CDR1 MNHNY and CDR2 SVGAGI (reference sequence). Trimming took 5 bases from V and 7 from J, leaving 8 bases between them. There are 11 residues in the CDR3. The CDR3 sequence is CASSPDRTQYF. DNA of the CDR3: TGTGCCAGCAGTCCGGACAGGACCCAGTACTTC.

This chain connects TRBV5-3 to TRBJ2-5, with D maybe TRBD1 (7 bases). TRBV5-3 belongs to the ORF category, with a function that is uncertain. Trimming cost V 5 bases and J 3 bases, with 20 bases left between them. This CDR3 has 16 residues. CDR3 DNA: TGTGCCAGAAGGTGGGCGGGACAGAGTTGTGAAGAGACCCAGTACTTC. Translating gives CARRWAGQSCEETQYF.

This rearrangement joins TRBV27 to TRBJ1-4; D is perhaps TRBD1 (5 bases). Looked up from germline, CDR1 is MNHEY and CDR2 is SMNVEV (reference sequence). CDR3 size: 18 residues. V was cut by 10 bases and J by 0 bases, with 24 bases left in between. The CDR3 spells CATEPQKLQDATNEKLFF. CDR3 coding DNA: TGTGCCACCGAGCCGCAGAAACTACAGGACGCAACTAATGAAAAACTGTTTTTT.